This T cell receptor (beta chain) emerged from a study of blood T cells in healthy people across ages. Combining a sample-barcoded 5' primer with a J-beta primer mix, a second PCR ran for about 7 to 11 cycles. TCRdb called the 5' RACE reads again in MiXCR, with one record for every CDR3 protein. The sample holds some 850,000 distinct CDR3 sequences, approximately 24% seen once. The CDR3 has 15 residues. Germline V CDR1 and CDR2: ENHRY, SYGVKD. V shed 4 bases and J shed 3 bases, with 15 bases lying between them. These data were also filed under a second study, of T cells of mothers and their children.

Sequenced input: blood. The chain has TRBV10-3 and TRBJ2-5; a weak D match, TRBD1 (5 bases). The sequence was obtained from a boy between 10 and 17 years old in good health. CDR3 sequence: CAISAKTGVEETQYF. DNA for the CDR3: TGTGCCATCAGTGCGAAAACAGGTGTCGAAGAGACCCAGTACTTC.